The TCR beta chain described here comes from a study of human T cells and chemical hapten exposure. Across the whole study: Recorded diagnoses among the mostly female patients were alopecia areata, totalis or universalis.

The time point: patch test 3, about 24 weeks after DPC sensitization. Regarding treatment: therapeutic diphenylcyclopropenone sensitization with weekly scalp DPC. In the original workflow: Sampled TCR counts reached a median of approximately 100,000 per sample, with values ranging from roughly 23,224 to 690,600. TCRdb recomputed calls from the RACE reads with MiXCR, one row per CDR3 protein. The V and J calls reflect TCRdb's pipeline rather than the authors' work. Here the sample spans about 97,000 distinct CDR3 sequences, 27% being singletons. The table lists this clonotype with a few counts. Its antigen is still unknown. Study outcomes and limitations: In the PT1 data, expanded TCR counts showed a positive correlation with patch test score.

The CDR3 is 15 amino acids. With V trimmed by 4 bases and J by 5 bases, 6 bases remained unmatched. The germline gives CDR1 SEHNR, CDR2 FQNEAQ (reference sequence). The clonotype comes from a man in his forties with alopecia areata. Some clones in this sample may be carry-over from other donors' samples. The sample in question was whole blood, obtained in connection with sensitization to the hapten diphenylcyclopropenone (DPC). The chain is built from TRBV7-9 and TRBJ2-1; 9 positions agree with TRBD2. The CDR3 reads CASSSLAGADNEQFF. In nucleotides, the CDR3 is TGTGCCAGCAGCTCGTTAGCGGGAGCCGACAATGAGCAGTTCTTC.